This TCR beta chain was captured in a study of vaccination and CD4 T cells after COVID-19. About the study: All convalescent patients were nasal swab PCR positive for SARS-CoV-2; nine had mild and one severe disease. Participants were given two doses of BNT162b2 or mRNA-1273 vaccine.

Study-wide findings and caveats: Convalescent patients had a median approximately 86% of post-vaccine SARS-CoV-2-reactive clones that were detected only after vaccination, not before it.

Sequence data for DNA of cultured CD4+ T cells were generated by the Oncomine TCR Beta short-read assay. In TCRdb, the PCR reads were re-called with MiXCR into one record per CDR3 protein. The profile shows about 22,000 distinct CDR3 sequences, about half of them singletons. The CDR3 is 13 residues long. Deletions cut 4 bases from V and 1 base from J, with 7 bases between. The germline V gene has CDR1 SNHLY and CDR2 FYNNEI. This clonotype was counted between two and nine times. Its cognate antigen is unknown. Treatment indicated: 10-day PBMC culture with coronavirus spike peptide pools or control peptides (ViraFEST assay). PCR positivity was dated March to December 2020, before US Alpha, Beta and Delta variants.

Sequencing was performed on CD4+ T cells from blood, cultured in vitro. V and J are TRBV2 and TRBJ2-5; tentatively, D is TRBD1 (5 bases). This TCR derives from a human donor who had recovered from COVID-19. DNA for the CDR3: TGTGCCAGCAGTGTCCAGGGCCAAGAGACCCAGTACTTC. This codes for CASSVQGQETQYF. Variable domain in full (rest from reference TRBV2 and TRBJ2-5): EPEVTQTPSHQVTQMGQEVILRCVPISNHLYFYWYRQILGQKVEFLVSFYNNEISEKSEIFDDQFSVERPDGSNFTLKIRSTKLEDSAMYFCASSVQGQETQYFGPGTRLLVL.